These 18 T cell receptor beta chains share one sample of origin, sequenced in a study of blood T cell repertoires in COVID-19 (dated by TCRdb to the early 2020s). Receptor amplification or capture employed the immunoSEQ multiplex PCR assay. What TCRdb holds here is the immuneACCESS table cut down to in-frame rearrangements. Part of the clones is not present; checked against another copy, under half of the missing clones reflect an unresolved V gene, and the others are unexplained. In this sample the table shows a few hundred thousand clones, 85% to 90% of which occur a single time. The ten largest clones capture less than 3.5% of the sample. The sequencing input was PBMCs or T cells enriched from blood (not recorded which). These receptors originate from a woman aged 45 to 65 who had been exposed to COVID-19.

The gene calls are TRBV30 and TRBJ2-1; 9 bases line up with TRBD1. Germline lookup yields CDR1 GTSNPN and CDR2 SVGIG (reference sequence). The CDR3 totals 14 residues. The junction had 5 bases not matched to a gene; V was cut back by 2 bases and J by 6 bases. The CDR3: CAWSTGTGSNEQFF. CDR3 nucleotide sequence: TGTGCCTGGAGTACCGGGACAGGGTCCAATGAGCAGTTCTTC.

There are a few counts of this clone. The V call is TRBV7-6, the J call TRBJ1-6; weak D call: TRBD1 (6 bases). Trimming removed 2 bases from V and 7 bases from J, with 15 bases in between. CDR1 is SGHVS and CDR2 is FNYEAQ in the germline V gene. The CDR3 sequence is 16 residues long. CDR3 protein: CASSLMPGHKNSPLHF. In DNA form, the CDR3 reads TGTGCCAGCAGCTTAATGCCGGGACACAAGAATTCACCCCTCCACTTT.

The chain is built from TRBV18 and TRBJ2-5; no firm D call. The CDR3 spans 13 residues. CDR1 is KGHSH, CDR2 LQKENI, per germline. V gave up 6 bases and J gave up 1 base, with 9 bases separating them. The CDR3 bases are TGTGCCAGCTCCCTCACGAGCCAAGAGACCCAGTACTTC. It encodes CASSLTSQETQYF.

The V and J genes are TRBV4-1 and TRBJ1-5; 8 bases are a match to TRBD1. The V segment lost 2 bases and the J segment 1 base; nucleotides outside the gene matches: 7. Germline CDR1 MGHRA, CDR2 YSYEKL. The CDR3 has 17 residues. This chain's CDR3 is CASSQSPGQVSNQPQHF. In DNA form, the CDR3 reads TGCGCCAGCAGCCAAAGTCCGGGACAGGTGAGCAATCAGCCCCAGCATTTT.

The chain recombines TRBV5-1 with TRBJ2-2; TRBD2 matches 11 bases. This CDR3 contains 16 residues. Germline assignment: CDR1 SGHRS and CDR2 YFSETQ. The J segment lost 3 bases and the V segment lost 4 bases, leaving 5 bases of the junction unmatched. The CDR3: CASSSLAGGDTGELFF. In DNA form, the CDR3 reads TGCGCCAGCAGCAGTCTAGCGGGGGGTGACACCGGGGAGCTGTTTTTT.

V and J are TRBV6-1 and TRBJ1-5; no clear D. V lost 1 base, J lost 0 bases, and 10 bases lay in between. The CDR3 consists of 16 residues. In germline, CDR1 is MNHNS, CDR2 SASEGT. The CDR3 protein is CASSEVAGTSNQPQHF. The CDR3 coding sequence is TGTGCCAGCAGTGAAGTGGCAGGAACTAGCAATCAGCCCCAGCATTTT.

The chain carries TRBV7-8 and TRBJ2-7, with D maybe TRBD2 (5 bases). Germline CDR1 SGHVS, CDR2 FQNEAQ. This CDR3 comprises 15 residues. Trimming cost V 5 bases and J 6 bases, with 20 bases left between them. CDR3 sequence: CASSPQTGFFGEQYF. For the CDR3, the DNA is TGTGCCAGCAGCCCCCAAACGGGGTTTTTTGGCGAGCAGTACTTC.

V is TRBV5-1 and J is TRBJ2-1; 10 bases fit TRBD1. V shed 4 bases, J shed 7 bases, and the junction held 14 bases outside the gene matches. The CDR3 has 17 amino acids. The germline V gene has CDR1 SGHRS and CDR2 YFSETQ. The CDR3 nucleotides read TGCGCCAGCAGCCTGGACAGGGGGGGCCGAATCAAGAATGAGCAGTTCTTC. It yields the protein CASSLDRGGRIKNEQFF.

V gene TRBV5-4 combines with J gene TRBJ1-1; no definite D call. V was shortened by 2 bases and J by 4 bases, with 6 bases between the two germline ends. This CDR3 has 12 residues. CDR1 SGHNT and CDR2 YYREEE come from the germline V gene (reference sequence). CDR3 coding DNA: TGTGCCAGCAGCTTCGAGGCCACTGAAGCTTTCTTT. It encodes CASSFEATEAFF.

This clone was counted once. J is TRBJ1-1 and V is TRBV19; 7 bases match TRBD1. Germline V gene lookup returns CDR1 LNHDA and CDR2 SQIVND (reference sequence). The CDR3 runs 15 residues. The ends lost 1 base at V and 0 bases at J; junction bases unmatched: 2. The CDR3 DNA reads as TGTGCCAGTAGTATAGCCGGACAGGTGAACACTGAAGCTTTCTTT. Residues: CASSIAGQVNTEAFF.

This clone was counted a single time. This chain connects TRBV23-1 to TRBJ2-3; 8 nucleotides agree with TRBD1. TRBV23-1 is an ORF for which the function is uncertain. The CDR3 contains 17 residues. J lost 6 bases, V lost 6 bases, and 17 bases had no gene match. CDR3 loop: CASSSIRDRNLSDTQYF. The CDR3 DNA follows: TGCGCCAGCAGCTCAATCCGGGACAGGAACCTATCGGATACGCAGTATTTT.

V and J are TRBV27 and TRBJ1-6, with TRBD1 matching 8 bases. Germline V CDR1 and CDR2: MNHEY, SMNVEV (reference sequence). V trimming: 5 bases; J trimming: 10 bases; junction bases outside the gene matches: 10. This CDR3 has 15 residues. CDR3 sequence: CASSRIRDRWSPLHF. CDR3 DNA: TGTGCCAGCAGTCGGATCCGGGACAGGTGGTCACCCCTCCACTTT.

The chain recombines TRBV29-1 with TRBJ2-1; 10 nucleotides line up with TRBD2. There are 14 residues in the CDR3. CDR1 is SQVTM, CDR2 ANQGSEA, per germline. Losses at the gene ends were 4 bases for V and 6 bases for J; bases not matched to a gene: 6. The CDR3 sequence is CSVVVAGGPNEQFF. Here the CDR3 DNA reads TGCAGCGTTGTGGTAGCGGGGGGCCCCAATGAGCAGTTCTTC.

The J gene is TRBJ1-3, the V gene TRBV5-1; D is unresolved. This CDR3 contains 17 residues. V was pared by 4 bases and J by 0 bases, with 17 bases between. Germline CDR1 and CDR2: SGHRS and YFSETQ. The CDR3 protein is CASSPGGGLNSGNTIYF. DNA for the CDR3: TGCGCCAGCAGCCCCGGTGGAGGGCTGAACTCTGGAAACACCATATATTTT.

The chain is built from TRBV14 and TRBJ2-2; the match to TRBD1 covers 10 bases. Trimming removed 4 bases from V and 2 bases from J; junction bases left unmatched: 4. This CDR3 comprises 16 residues. CDR1 SGHDN and CDR2 FVKESK come from the germline V gene. The CDR3: CASSLRTGGNTGELFF. The CDR3 DNA is TGTGCCAGCAGCCTTCGGACAGGGGGAAACACCGGGGAGCTGTTTTTT.

The chain combines TRBV4-1 with TRBJ2-6; D is unresolved. Germline V lookup: CDR1 MGHRA, CDR2 YSYEKL. The CDR3 is made up of 16 amino acids. V shed 0 bases and J shed 2 bases, with 8 bases lying between them. CDR3 DNA sequence: TGCGCCAGCAGCCAAGATTTCAGTGCTGGGGCCAACGTCCTGACTTTC. Translated, it gives CASSQDFSAGANVLTF.

V gene TRBV11-3 combines with J gene TRBJ2-7, with 7 nucleotides matching TRBD1. Losses at the gene ends were 1 base for V and 2 bases for J; bases not matched to a gene: 5. The CDR3 has 15 amino acids. Germline V gene sequence: CDR1 SGHNT, CDR2 YENEEA. The CDR3 sequence is CASSLGQGAAYEQYF. The CDR3, as DNA: TGTGCCAGCAGCTTAGGACAGGGAGCCGCCTACGAGCAGTACTTC.

V gene TRBV9 combines with J gene TRBJ2-3; D is possibly TRBD2 (6 bases). The CDR3 covers 19 residues. The germline gives CDR1 SGDLS, CDR2 YYNGEE. Trimming removed 1 base from V and 2 bases from J, with 23 bases in between. The CDR3 loop reads CASSVNPGDAQINTDTQYF. DNA for the CDR3: TGTGCCAGCAGCGTAAACCCGGGGGACGCTCAGATTAACACAGATACGCAGTATTTT. Drawing the rest from reference TRBV9 and TRBJ2-3, the complete variable domain is DSGVTQTPKHLITATGQRVTLRCSPRSGDLSVYWYQQSLDQGLQFLIQYYNGEERAKGNILERFSAQQFPDLHSELNLSSLELGDSALYFCASSVNPGDAQINTDTQYFGPGTRLTVL.